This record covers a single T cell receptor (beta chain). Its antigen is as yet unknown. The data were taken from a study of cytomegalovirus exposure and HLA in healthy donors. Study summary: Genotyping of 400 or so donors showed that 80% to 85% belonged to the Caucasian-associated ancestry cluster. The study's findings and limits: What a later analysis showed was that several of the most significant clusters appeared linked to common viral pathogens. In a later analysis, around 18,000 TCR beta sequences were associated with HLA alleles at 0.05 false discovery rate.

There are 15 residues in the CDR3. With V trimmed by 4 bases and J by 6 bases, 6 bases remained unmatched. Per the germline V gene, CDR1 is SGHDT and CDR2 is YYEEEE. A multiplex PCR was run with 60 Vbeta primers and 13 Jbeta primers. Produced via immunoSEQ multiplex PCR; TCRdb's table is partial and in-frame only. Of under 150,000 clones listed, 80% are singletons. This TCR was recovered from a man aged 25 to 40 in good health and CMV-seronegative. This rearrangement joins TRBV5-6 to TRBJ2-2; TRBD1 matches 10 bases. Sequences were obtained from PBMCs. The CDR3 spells CASSQGQGLAGELFF. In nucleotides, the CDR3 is TGTGCCAGCAGCCAGGGACAGGGGCTTGCCGGGGAGCTGTTTTTT. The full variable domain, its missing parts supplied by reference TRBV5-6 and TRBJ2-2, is DAGVTQSPTHLIKTRGQQVTLRCSPKSGHDTVSWYQQALGQGPQFIFQYYEEEERQRGNFPDRFSGHQFPNYSSELNVNALLLGDSALYLCASSQGQGLAGELFFGEGSRLTVL.